These 11 T cell receptor beta chains share one sample of origin, sequenced in a study of human T cells and chemical hapten exposure. This sample's time point: patch test 1, 2 weeks after DPC sensitization. This sample's treatment: therapeutic diphenylcyclopropenone sensitization with weekly scalp DPC. One entry per CDR3 protein, called by TCRdb with MiXCR from the RACE reads. Here the sample spans just under 350,000 distinct CDR3 sequences, about 7% being singletons. The specimen was whole blood, collected in connection with sensitization to the hapten diphenylcyclopropenone (DPC). The receptors originated from a woman under 30 with alopecia areata. Some clones in this sample may be carry-over from other donors' samples.

The chain employs TRBV6-2 or TRBV6-3 and TRBJ1-4, with 7 nucleotides matching TRBD1. V lost 2 bases and J lost 6; bases outside the gene matches: 6. Germline V gene sequence: CDR1 MNHEY, CDR2 SVGEGT. The CDR3 runs to 15 residues. The CDR3 protein is CASSYDPGQYEKLFF. In nucleotides, the CDR3 is TGTGCCAGCAGTTACGATCCGGGACAGTATGAAAAACTGTTTTTT.

V and J are TRBV2 and TRBJ1-4, with D maybe TRBD1 (5 bases). This CDR3 has 14 residues. Germline V gene sequence: CDR1 SNHLY, CDR2 FYNNEI. Trimming pared 2 bases from V and 5 bases from J, leaving 9 bases between. CDR3 residues: CASSETGFNEKLFF. DNA of the CDR3: TGTGCCAGCAGTGAAACAGGCTTCAATGAAAAACTGTTTTTT.

The chain uses TRBV11-2 and TRBJ1-4; D ambiguous. The CDR3 covers 15 residues. The germline V and J ends were trimmed by 1 base and 7 bases, with 13 bases remaining between them. The germline V gene has CDR1 SGHAT and CDR2 FQNNGV. In DNA, the CDR3 is TGTGCCAGCAGCTTAGCGGCGGAGGTCGGTGAAAAACTGTTTTTT. Its translation: CASSLAAEVGEKLFF.

The genes are TRBV19 and TRBJ2-5; 8 positions agree with TRBD2. CDR1 is LNHDA, CDR2 SQIVND, per germline (reference sequence). CDR3 size: 16 residues. The ends lost 5 bases at V and 5 bases at J; junction bases unmatched: 13. CDR3 protein: CASSPALRTSKETQYF. CDR3 sequence (DNA): TGTGCCAGTAGTCCGGCTTTAAGGACTAGCAAGGAGACCCAGTACTTC.

This sequence joins TRBV29-1 and TRBJ1-1; 9 nucleotides agree with TRBD1. Losses at the gene ends were 6 bases for V and 5 bases for J; bases not matched to a gene: 4. Germline V gene lookup returns CDR1 SQVTM and CDR2 ANQGSEA. This CDR3 region has 12 residues. This chain's CDR3 is CSVGQGLTEAFF. The CDR3 DNA sequence: TGCAGCGTCGGACAGGGGTTAACTGAAGCTTTCTTT.

On this clonotype: Mismatch with germline at one junction end may stem from a read error. V is TRBV7-9 and J is TRBJ2-7; the D gene is possibly TRBD1 (7 bases). The CDR3 extends over 13 amino acids. Looked up from germline, CDR1 is SEHNR and CDR2 is FQNEAQ (reference sequence). The CDR3 reads CASSKQEGDRTIF. As DNA, the CDR3 is TGTGCCAGCAGCAAACAGGAGGGGGACAGAACTATCTTC.

This clonotype was seen only a few times. J is TRBJ1-2 and V is TRBV20-1; D remains ambiguous. This CDR3 region has 13 residues. V was clipped by 6 bases and J by 1 base, with 12 bases between them. CDR1 is DFQATT, CDR2 SNEGSKA, per germline (reference sequence). The CDR3 spells CSATDGGNYGYTF. CDR3 in DNA: TGCAGTGCGACGGATGGCGGTAACTATGGCTACACCTTC.

V gene TRBV10-3 combines with J gene TRBJ1-1, with a tentative D call TRBD1 (5 bases). V dropped 0 bases and J dropped 8 bases, with 10 bases sitting between them. Germline CDR1 reads ENHRY; CDR2 reads SYGVKD. The length of the CDR3 is 13 residues. CDR3 sequence (DNA): TGTGCCATCAGTGAGTCCGGCAGGGAAGAAGCTTTCTTT. Translation: CAISESGREEAFF.

The table lists this clonotype with many counts. The rearrangement uses TRBV6-5 and TRBJ2-3, with 10 bases matching TRBD2. CDR1 and CDR2 from the germline V gene are MNHEY and SVGAGI. The CDR3 is 15 residues long. The J segment lost 2 bases and the V segment lost 4 bases, leaving 3 bases of the junction unmatched. CDR3 residues: CASSSSGGVTDTQYF. CDR3 nucleotide sequence: TGTGCCAGCAGTTCAAGCGGGGGGGTCACAGATACGCAGTATTTT.

This clonotype was seen once. This rearrangement joins TRBV4-3 to TRBJ2-3; 7 bases map to TRBD2. V was clipped by 0 bases and J by 7 bases; unmatched bases: 10. Germline V gene data show CDR1 as LGHNA and CDR2 as YSLEER. This CDR3 has 16 residues. CDR3 sequence: CASSQDERGNLNTQYF. The CDR3 region has the DNA TGCGCCAGCAGCCAAGATGAGCGGGGAAATTTGAATACGCAGTATTTT.

This clonotype has only a few counts. CDR3 region: CASSFRGDETQYF. The CDR3 DNA is TGTGCCAGCAGCTTCCGGGGGGATGAGACCCAGTACTTC. This chain connects TRBV7-8 to TRBJ2-5, with 7 bases that match TRBD2. From germline, CDR1 is SGHVS and CDR2 FQNEAQ. The V gene end was trimmed by 3 bases and the J gene end by 5 bases; junction bases not matched to a gene: 3. The CDR3 extends over 13 amino acids.